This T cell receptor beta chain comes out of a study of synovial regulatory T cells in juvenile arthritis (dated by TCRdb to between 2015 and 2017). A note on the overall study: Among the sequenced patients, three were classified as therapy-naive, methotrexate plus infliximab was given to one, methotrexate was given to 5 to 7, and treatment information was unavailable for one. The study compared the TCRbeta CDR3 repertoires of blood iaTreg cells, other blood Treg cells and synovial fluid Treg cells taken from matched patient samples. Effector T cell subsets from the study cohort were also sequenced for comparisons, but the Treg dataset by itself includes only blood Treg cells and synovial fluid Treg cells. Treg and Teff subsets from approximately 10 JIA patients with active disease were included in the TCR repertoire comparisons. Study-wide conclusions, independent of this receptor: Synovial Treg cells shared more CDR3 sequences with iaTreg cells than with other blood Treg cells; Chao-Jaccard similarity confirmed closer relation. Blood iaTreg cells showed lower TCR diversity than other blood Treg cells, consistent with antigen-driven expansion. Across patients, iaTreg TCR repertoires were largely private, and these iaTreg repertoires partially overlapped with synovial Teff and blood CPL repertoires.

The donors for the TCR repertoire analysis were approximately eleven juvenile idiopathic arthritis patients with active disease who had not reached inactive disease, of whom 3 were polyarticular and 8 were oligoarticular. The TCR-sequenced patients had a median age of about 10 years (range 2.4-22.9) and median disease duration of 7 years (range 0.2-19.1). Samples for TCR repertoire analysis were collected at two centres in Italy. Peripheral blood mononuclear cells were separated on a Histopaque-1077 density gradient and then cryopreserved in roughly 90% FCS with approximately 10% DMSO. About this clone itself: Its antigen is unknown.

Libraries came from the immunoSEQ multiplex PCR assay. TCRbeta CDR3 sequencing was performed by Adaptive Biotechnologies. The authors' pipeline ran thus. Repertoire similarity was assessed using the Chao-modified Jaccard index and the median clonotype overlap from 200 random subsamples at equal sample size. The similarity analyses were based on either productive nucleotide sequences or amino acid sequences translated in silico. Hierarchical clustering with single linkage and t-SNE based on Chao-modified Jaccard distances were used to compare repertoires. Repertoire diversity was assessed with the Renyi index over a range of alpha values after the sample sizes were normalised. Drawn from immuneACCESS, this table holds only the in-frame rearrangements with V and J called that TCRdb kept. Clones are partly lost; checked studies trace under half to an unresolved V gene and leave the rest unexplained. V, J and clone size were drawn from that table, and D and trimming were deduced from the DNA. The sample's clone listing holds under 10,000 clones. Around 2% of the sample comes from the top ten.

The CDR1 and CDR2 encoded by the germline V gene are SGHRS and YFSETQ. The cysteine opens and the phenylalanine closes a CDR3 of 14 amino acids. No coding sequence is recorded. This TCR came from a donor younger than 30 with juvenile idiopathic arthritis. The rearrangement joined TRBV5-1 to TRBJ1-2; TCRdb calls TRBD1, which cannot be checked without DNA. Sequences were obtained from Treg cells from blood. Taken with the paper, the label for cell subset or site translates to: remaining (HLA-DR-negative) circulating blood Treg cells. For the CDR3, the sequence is CASAPRTGVDGYTF.